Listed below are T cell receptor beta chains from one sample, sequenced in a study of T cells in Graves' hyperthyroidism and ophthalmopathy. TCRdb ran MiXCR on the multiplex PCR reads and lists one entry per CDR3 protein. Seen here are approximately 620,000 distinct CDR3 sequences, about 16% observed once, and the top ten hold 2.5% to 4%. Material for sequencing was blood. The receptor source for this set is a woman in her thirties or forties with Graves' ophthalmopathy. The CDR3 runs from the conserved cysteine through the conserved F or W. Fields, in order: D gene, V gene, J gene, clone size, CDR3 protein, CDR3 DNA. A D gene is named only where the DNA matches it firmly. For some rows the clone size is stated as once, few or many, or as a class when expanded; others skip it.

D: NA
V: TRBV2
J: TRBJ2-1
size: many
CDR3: CASSEALGGSLFGDNEQFF
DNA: TGTGCCAGCAGTGAAGCGCTTGGGGGGAGCCTTTTCGGTGACAATGAGCAGTTCTTC

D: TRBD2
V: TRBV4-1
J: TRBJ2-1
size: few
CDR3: CASSQDSTSGGHNEQFF
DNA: TGCGCCAGCAGCCAAGACTCGACTAGCGGGGGGCACAATGAGCAGTTCTTC

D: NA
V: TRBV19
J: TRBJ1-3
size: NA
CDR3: CASQDEDSGNTIYF
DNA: TGTGCCAGTCAGGACGAGGACTCTGGAAACACCATATATTTT

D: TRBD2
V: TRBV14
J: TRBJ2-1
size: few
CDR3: CASSQGRLAGVQFF
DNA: TGTGCCAGCAGCCAAGGTCGGCTAGCGGGAGTGCAGTTCTTC

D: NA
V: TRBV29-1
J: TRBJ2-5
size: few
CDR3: CSVTWSTGGETQYF
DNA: TGCAGCGTTACTTGGTCAACTGGAGGAGAGACCCAGTACTTC

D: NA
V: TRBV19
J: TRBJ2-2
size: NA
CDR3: CASSIDQDTGELFF
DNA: TGTGCCAGTAGTATAGATCAAGACACCGGGGAGCTGTTTTTT

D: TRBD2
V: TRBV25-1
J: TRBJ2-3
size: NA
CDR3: CASTPAGGDTHYF
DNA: TGTGCCAGCACCCCGGCGGGGGGCGATACGCACTATTTT

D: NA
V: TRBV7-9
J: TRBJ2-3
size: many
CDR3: CASSPTDTDTQYF
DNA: TGTGCCAGCAGCCCGACGGACACAGATACGCAGTATTTT

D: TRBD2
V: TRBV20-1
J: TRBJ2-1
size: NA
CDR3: CSAIAGAYNEQFF
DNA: TGCAGTGCTATAGCGGGAGCCTACAATGAGCAGTTCTTC

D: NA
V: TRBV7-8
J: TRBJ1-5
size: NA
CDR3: CASSPPRGPQHF
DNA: TGTGCCAGCAGCCCACCCCGGGGGCCCCAGCATTTT

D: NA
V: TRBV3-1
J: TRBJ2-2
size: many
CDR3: CASSTSGNTGELFF
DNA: TGTGCCAGCAGCACCTCAGGGAACACCGGGGAGCTGTTTTTT

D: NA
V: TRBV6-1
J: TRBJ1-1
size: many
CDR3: CASSEPAGGAGTEAFF
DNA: TGTGCCAGCAGTGAACCCGCCGGGGGGGCTGGCACTGAAGCTTTCTTT

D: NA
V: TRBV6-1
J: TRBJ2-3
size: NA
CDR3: CASMRQRSTDTQYF
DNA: TGTGCCAGCATGAGACAGCGGAGCACAGATACGCAGTATTTT

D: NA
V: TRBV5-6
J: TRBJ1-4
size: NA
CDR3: CASSQLTEKLFF
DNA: TGTGCCAGCAGCCAATTAACGGAAAAACTGTTTTTT

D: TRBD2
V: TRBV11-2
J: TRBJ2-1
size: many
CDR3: CASSSPSGTSGGSSYNEQFF
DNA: TGTGCCAGCAGCTCCCCCTCCGGGACTAGCGGAGGGAGCTCCTACAATGAGCAGTTCTTC

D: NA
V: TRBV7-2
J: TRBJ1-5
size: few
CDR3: CASSYLGGVVQPQHF
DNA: TGTGCCAGCAGTTACCTAGGGGGGGTAGTTCAGCCCCAGCATTTT

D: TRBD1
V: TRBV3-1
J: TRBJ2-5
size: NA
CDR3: CASSLRTGAFQETQYF
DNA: TGTGCCAGCAGCCTGAGGACAGGGGCATTCCAAGAGACCCAGTACTTC

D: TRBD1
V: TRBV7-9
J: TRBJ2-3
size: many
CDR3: CASSLEGGAGTQYF
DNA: TGTGCCAGCAGCTTAGAAGGGGGCGCGGGTACGCAGTATTTT

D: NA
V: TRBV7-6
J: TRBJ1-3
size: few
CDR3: CASSLFAQAFSGNTIYF
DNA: TGTGCCAGCAGCTTATTTGCACAGGCATTCTCTGGAAACACCATATATTTT

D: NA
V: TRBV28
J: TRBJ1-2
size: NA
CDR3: CAATGNYGYTF
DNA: TGTGCCGCTACAGGAAACTATGGCTACACCTTC

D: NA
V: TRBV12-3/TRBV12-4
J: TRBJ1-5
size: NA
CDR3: CASSSLEGQPQHF
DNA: TGTGCCAGCAGTTCCCTGGAGGGTCAGCCCCAGCATTTT

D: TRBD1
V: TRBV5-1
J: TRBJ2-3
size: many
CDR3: CASSLARTGRADTQYF
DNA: TGCGCCAGCAGCTTGGCAAGGACAGGGCGCGCAGATACGCAGTATTTT

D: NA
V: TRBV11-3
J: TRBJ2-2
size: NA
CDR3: CASSEPNTGELFF
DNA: TGTGCCAGCAGCGAGCCAAACACCGGGGAGCTGTTTTTT

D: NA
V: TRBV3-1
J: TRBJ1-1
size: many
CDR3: CASSQEGTWAFF
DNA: TGTGCCAGCAGCCAAGAGGGGACCTGGGCTTTCTTT

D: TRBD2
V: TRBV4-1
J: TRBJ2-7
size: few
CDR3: CASSQEGRGERFEYEQYF
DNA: TGCGCCAGCAGCCAAGAAGGCCGGGGGGAAAGGTTTGAGTACGAGCAGTACTTC

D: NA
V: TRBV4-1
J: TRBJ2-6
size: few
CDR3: CASSQDPGANVLTF
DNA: TGCGCCAGCAGCCAAGATCCAGGGGCCAACGTCCTGACTTTC

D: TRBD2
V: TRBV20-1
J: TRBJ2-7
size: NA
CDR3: CSALDRIAGGREQYF
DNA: TGCAGTGCCCTGGACCGGATAGCGGGGGGGCGGGAGCAGTACTTC

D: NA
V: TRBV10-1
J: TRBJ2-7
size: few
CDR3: CASSDFGPNEQYF
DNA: TGCGCCAGCAGTGACTTCGGACCGAACGAGCAGTACTTC

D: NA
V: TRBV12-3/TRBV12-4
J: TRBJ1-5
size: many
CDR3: CASSLGQGTDQPQHF
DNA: TGTGCCAGCAGTTTAGGTCAGGGTACAGATCAGCCCCAGCATTTT

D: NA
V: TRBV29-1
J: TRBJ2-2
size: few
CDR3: CSVEDWDTGELFF
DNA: TGCAGCGTTGAAGATTGGGACACCGGGGAGCTGTTTTTT

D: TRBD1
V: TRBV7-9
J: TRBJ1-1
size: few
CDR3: CASSSQGPINTEAFF
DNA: TGTGCCAGCAGCTCACAGGGGCCAATAAACACTGAAGCTTTCTTT